This entry lists 27 T cell receptor beta chains sequenced from one sample in a study of blood T cell repertoires in COVID-19. Here immunoSEQ multiplex PCR was the method, and the copy in TCRdb shows in-frame clones only, minus some. Here the sample spans 140,000 to 150,000 clones, 80% to 90% being singletons. The specimen sequenced was peripheral blood. These receptors originate from a man younger than 35 with COVID-19, enrolled during active disease.

The chain links TRBV28 to TRBJ2-7, with TRBD1 identical over 9 bases. The germline gives CDR1 MDHEN, CDR2 SYDVKM. The ends lost 3 bases at V and 2 bases at J; junction bases unmatched: 2. The CDR3 covers 14 residues. CDR3 sequence: CASSFNRGPYEQYF. CDR3 DNA sequence: TGTGCCAGCAGTTTTAACAGGGGGCCCTACGAGCAGTACTTC.

V gene TRBV3-1 (or the pseudogene TRBV3-2) combines with J gene TRBJ2-7, with 8 bases that match TRBD1. CDR1 is LGHDT, CDR2 YNNKEL, per germline (reference sequence). Losses at the gene ends were 0 bases for V and 2 bases for J; bases not matched to a gene: 9. The CDR3 is 17 residues long. Here the CDR3 reads CASSQDQRDRRTYEQYF. The CDR3 bases are TGTGCCAGCAGCCAAGATCAGAGGGACAGGCGTACCTACGAGCAGTACTTC.

V gene TRBV9 combines with J gene TRBJ1-2; the match to TRBD1 covers 11 bases. Germline V CDR1 and CDR2: SGDLS, YYNGEE. This CDR3 spans 15 amino acids. J lost 5 bases, V lost 4 bases, and 7 bases had no gene match. The CDR3 loop reads CASSPGQGAGYGYTF. DNA of the CDR3: TGTGCCAGCAGCCCTGGACAGGGGGCGGGATATGGCTACACCTTC.

The chain combines TRBV6-2 or TRBV6-3 with TRBJ2-7; D possibly corresponds to TRBD2 (5 bases). V was cut by 2 bases and J by 2 bases, with 19 bases left in between. CDR1 is MNHEY and CDR2 is SVGEGT in the germline V gene. The CDR3 has 17 amino acids. CDR3 sequence (DNA): TGTGCCAGCAGTTACAGTCCCATGGACGGGATAACCTACGAGCAGTACTTC. As protein: CASSYSPMDGITYEQYF.

In this sample, this clone turned up once. The V call is TRBV5-1, the J call TRBJ2-7; perhaps TRBD1 as D (5 bases). Germline CDR1 is SGHRS and CDR2 is YFSETQ. The V and J ends lost 4 bases and 6 bases respectively, with 20 bases between them. This CDR3 has 15 amino acids. The CDR3 sequence: CASSMRDLSRAEQYF. CDR3 in DNA: TGCGCCAGCAGCATGAGAGACCTCAGCAGGGCCGAGCAGTACTTC.

This chain connects TRBV19 to TRBJ2-1; 8 positions agree with TRBD2. There are 18 residues in the CDR3. V lost 0 bases, J lost 8 bases, and 15 bases stayed unmatched. Germline V gives CDR1 LNHDA, CDR2 SQIVND (reference sequence). CDR3 in DNA: TGTGCCAGTAGTATAGAAGGTGGGCTAGCGGGTTTTGGGCATGAGCAGTTCTTC. Translated, it gives CASSIEGGLAGFGHEQFF.

The V gene is TRBV18, the J gene TRBJ2-2; TRBD1 is a possible D gene (5 bases). The V end lost 1 base, the J end lost 4 bases, and 13 bases lay between the germline ends. The germline CDR1 and CDR2 sequences are KGHSH and LQKENI. The CDR3 has 16 residues. As DNA, the CDR3 is TGTGCCAGCTCACCACGGCAGGGCCAGGCCACCGGGGAGCTGTTTTTT. It specifies CASSPRQGQATGELFF.

The CDR3 DNA follows: TGTGCCACCAGCCCCCGGGATCTTAATCAGCCCCAGCATTTT. Its translation: CATSPRDLNQPQHF. V usage is TRBV15 and J usage is TRBJ1-5, with D unclear. Trimming stripped 5 bases from V and 4 bases from J, with 12 bases between. CDR3 length equals 14 residues. From germline, CDR1 is LNHNV and CDR2 YYDKDF (reference sequence).

This clone was seen just once. The V and J genes are TRBV4-3 and TRBJ2-7; no firm D call. The V gene's germline CDR1 is LGHNA and CDR2 YSLEER. Trimming shortened V by 0 bases and J by 3 bases, and 6 bases separated the two germline ends. There are 13 residues in the CDR3. The CDR3 spells CASSQDVRYEQYF. The CDR3 region has the DNA TGCGCCAGCAGCCAAGATGTCCGCTACGAGCAGTACTTC.

V and J are TRBV27 and TRBJ2-1; D is perhaps TRBD2 (6 bases). The germline gives CDR1 MNHEY, CDR2 SMNVEV (reference sequence). The V end lost 2 bases, the J end lost 8 bases, and 13 bases lay between the germline ends. The CDR3 consists of 14 residues. The CDR3 nucleotides are TGTGCCAGCAGTTTAGCCCGGGACTCTTATGAGCAGTTCTTC. This translates into CASSLARDSYEQFF.

The rearrangement joins TRBV7-8 to TRBJ2-4; unclear D gene. CDR1 is SGHVS, CDR2 FQNEAQ, per germline. The CDR3 has 16 amino acids. The V end lost 4 bases, the J end lost 0 bases, and 13 bases lay between the germline ends. CDR3 in DNA: TGTGCCAGCAGCTCGTCTATACTTCTAGCCAAAAACATTCAGTACTTC. Translated, it gives CASSSSILLAKNIQYF.

The sample holds one count of this clone. The rearrangement links TRBV2 to TRBJ1-5; tentatively, D is TRBD1 (5 bases). This CDR3 comprises 13 residues. Trimming left V 8 bases short and J 3 bases short, with 11 bases between. Germline assignment: CDR1 SNHLY and CDR2 FYNNEI. As DNA, the CDR3 is TGTGCCAGCGAAAGACAGCTCAATCAGCCCCAGCATTTT. Translating gives CASERQLNQPQHF.

The rearrangement joins TRBV27 to TRBJ2-1; tentative D call: TRBD2 (6 bases). The germline V gene has CDR1 MNHEY and CDR2 SMNVEV (reference sequence). The ends were cut back, 2 bases at V and 7 bases at J, with 12 bases in the middle. This CDR3 has 14 amino acids. DNA for the CDR3: TGTGCCAGCAGTTTACACGGGAGAGGGAATGAGCAGTTCTTC. It encodes CASSLHGRGNEQFF.

This rearrangement joins TRBV11-2 to TRBJ1-5; D gene ambiguous. The CDR3 loop spans 16 amino acids. Trimming removed 5 bases at V and 2 bases at J, with 16 bases between. Germline-derived CDR1 and CDR2 are SGHAT and FQNNGV. The CDR3 sequence: CASSASVGVGNQPQHF. CDR3 coding DNA: TGTGCCAGCAGCGCATCGGTCGGGGTTGGCAATCAGCCCCAGCATTTT.

This clone occurred once. The gene calls are TRBV2 and TRBJ2-7; 7 bases align to TRBD1. The V gene's germline CDR1 is SNHLY and CDR2 FYNNEI. Trimming removed 6 bases from V and 5 bases from J; junction bases left unmatched: 1. CDR3 length equals 11 residues. The CDR3 coding sequence is TGTGCCAGCAGAACAGGGGACGAGCAGTACTTC. This translates into CASRTGDEQYF.

The chain combines TRBV2 with TRBJ2-7; 8 bases fit TRBD2. Looked up from germline, CDR1 is SNHLY and CDR2 is FYNNEI. The CDR3 has 13 amino acids. J gave up 6 bases and V 6 bases, and 7 bases lay outside the gene matches. The CDR3 nucleotides are TGTGCCAGCAGCCCCGGGACTAGGGCCGAGCAGTACTTC. The encoded protein is CASSPGTRAEQYF.

The J gene is TRBJ2-7, the V gene TRBV6-6, with D possibly matching TRBD1 (6 bases). This CDR3 spans 13 amino acids. CDR1 is MNHNY, CDR2 SVGAGI, per germline (reference sequence). Trimming removed 2 bases from V and 5 bases from J, with 10 bases in between. This chain's CDR3 is CASSYQGFHEQYF. The CDR3 DNA sequence: TGTGCCAGCAGTTACCAGGGGTTCCACGAGCAGTACTTC.

The gene calls are TRBV14 and TRBJ1-4, with TRBD1 matching 7 bases. The CDR3 contains 14 residues. In germline, CDR1 is SGHDN, CDR2 FVKESK. The V segment lost 4 bases and the J segment 4 bases; nucleotides outside the gene matches: 3. The CDR3 loop is CASSRTGYNEKLFF. CDR3 in DNA: TGTGCCAGCAGCCGGACAGGTTATAATGAAAAACTGTTTTTT.

The chain has TRBV28 and TRBJ2-2, with D hard to call. This CDR3 is built from 14 residues. The germline V gene encodes CDR1 MDHEN and CDR2 SYDVKM. The V gene lost 3 bases and the J gene lost 1 base, with 6 bases spanning the gap. The CDR3 nucleotides are TGTGCCAGCAGTTTCCAGCGGAACACCGGGGAGCTGTTTTTT. Translation: CASSFQRNTGELFF.

This clone was observed once. The V and J genes are TRBV28 and TRBJ2-7; TRBD2 matches 11 bases. Germline trimming cut 10 bases from V and 7 bases from J; bases unmatched to any gene: 15. CDR3 length: 15 amino acids. Germline loops: CDR1 MDHEN, CDR2 SYDVKM. This chain's CDR3 is CATHSELAGAGEQYF. For the CDR3, the DNA is TGTGCCACCCATTCTGAACTAGCGGGAGCGGGGGAGCAGTACTTC.

This chain joins TRBV6-5 and TRBJ2-6, with a tentative D call TRBD2 (6 bases). In germline, CDR1 is MNHEY, CDR2 SVGAGI. CDR3 size: 15 residues. V was clipped by 2 bases and J by 1 base, with 6 bases between them. This CDR3 is CASSYGTSGANVLTF. The DNA of the CDR3 is TGTGCCAGCAGTTACGGGACTTCTGGGGCCAACGTCCTGACTTTC.

The chain recombines TRBV3-1 (or the pseudogene TRBV3-2) with TRBJ2-1; 7 bases map to TRBD2. Germline CDR1 and CDR2: LGHDT and YNNKEL (reference sequence). The CDR3 sequence is 15 residues long. V shed 0 bases and J 7 bases; nucleotides not matched to a gene: 6. The CDR3 loop reads CASSQEFQGGNEQFF. In DNA form, the CDR3 reads TGTGCCAGCAGCCAAGAGTTTCAGGGAGGGAATGAGCAGTTCTTC.

Written as DNA, the CDR3 is TGCGCCAGCAGCGACGACAGGGGTTTAAGCTCCTACAATGAGCAGTTCTTC. It encodes CASSDDRGLSSYNEQFF. This sequence joins TRBV10-1 and TRBJ2-1; TRBD1 agrees at 8 bases. The CDR3 spans 17 residues. The germline V gene encodes CDR1 WNHNN and CDR2 SYGVQD (reference sequence). V lost 6 bases, J lost 0 bases, and 10 bases stayed unmatched.

This clone was recorded only once. The chain uses TRBV30 and TRBJ2-1; 7 nucleotides agree with TRBD2. Trimming at V came to 1 base and at J to 3 bases, leaving 6 bases not matched to a gene. This CDR3 is 15 amino acids long. Germline V gene sequence: CDR1 GTSNPN, CDR2 SVGIG (reference sequence). The CDR3 reads CAWSEGREHYNEQFF. The CDR3 DNA reads as TGTGCCTGGAGTGAAGGGAGGGAGCACTACAATGAGCAGTTCTTC.

The V call is TRBV6-2 or TRBV6-3, the J call TRBJ2-7, with D possibly being TRBD1 (6 bases). This CDR3 has 14 residues. V lost 5 bases, J lost 4 bases, and 15 bases lay in between. Germline values: CDR1 MNHEY, CDR2 SVGEGT. The CDR3 DNA is TGTGCCAGCAGTCGACCGTCCGGACAGTACGAGCAGTACTTC. Translating it yields CASSRPSGQYEQYF.

The rearrangement uses TRBV6-5 and TRBJ2-1; weak D call: TRBD2 (6 bases). The germline CDR1 and CDR2 sequences are MNHEY and SVGAGI. Trimming took 2 bases from V and 0 from J, leaving 11 bases between them. This CDR3 is 16 amino acids long. The CDR3 DNA follows: TGTGCCAGCAGTTACGAAGTCGGGAGCTCCTACAATGAGCAGTTCTTC. The encoded protein is CASSYEVGSSYNEQFF.

This clone was picked up one time. The V and J genes are TRBV5-6 and TRBJ2-7; no reliable D call. The germline gives CDR1 SGHDT, CDR2 YYEEEE. Trimming left V 1 base short and J 0 bases short, with 5 bases between. The CDR3 is made up of 13 amino acids. The CDR3 nucleotides are TGTGCCAGCAGCTTGACAGCCTCCTACGAGCAGTACTTC. As protein: CASSLTASYEQYF.